This TCR beta chain is from a study of shared clonotypes between healthy human individuals. The CDR3 has 15 amino acids. Germline CDR1 is MGHRA and CDR2 is YSYEKL. With 4 bases removed from V and 5 bases from J, the gap between germline ends came to 17 bases. Naive CD8 isolation took CD45RO-negative cells positively selected for CCR7 and excluded terminally differentiated effector memory CD45RA+ cells. Genomic DNA of every subset was divided equally among multiple immunoSEQ plates. Sorted-subset replicate PCRs used 200 ng DNA, 25,000 to 30,000 T cell genomes. The assay was immunoSEQ multiplex PCR, and TCRdb's table has in-frame clones only and misses some. There are about 2 million clones in the sample; approximately 94% occur only once, and 1% to 1.5% lies in the top ten.

Sequencing was performed on naive CD8+ T cells sorted from blood. The TCR was taken from a man between 18 and 29 years old in good health. The chain uses TRBV4-1 and TRBJ2-5; D possibly corresponds to TRBD2 (5 bases). The chain's CDR3 is CASSLRSGFQETQYF. The CDR3, as DNA: TGCGCCAGCAGCCTCCGAAGCGGATTTCAGGAGACCCAGTACTTC.